These T cell receptor beta chains were read from a single sample in a study of spatial heterogeneity in lung cancer. MiXCR was run by TCRdb on the 5' RACE reads, yielding one entry per CDR3 protein. The sample yields some 25,000 distinct CDR3 sequences, 4.7% seen once. The sequencing used PBMCs, collected at surgery. All receptors derive from a male donor with early-stage non-small cell lung cancer. CDR3s include the opening cysteine and the closing phenylalanine or tryptophan. A D gene is named only where the DNA matches it firmly. Clone size, where shown, is once, few, many, or a class for clones that have expanded.

TRBD1	few	TRBV7-3	TRBJ1-1	CASSRDSMNTEAFF	TGTGCCAGCAGCCGGGACAGCATGAACACTGAAGCTTTCTTT
-	medium-sized	TRBV5-1	TRBJ1-2	CASSFGESIDGYTF	TGCGCCAGCAGCTTCGGGGAGAGTATCGATGGCTACACCTTC
-	many	TRBV18	TRBJ2-5	CASSWERETQYF	TGTGCCAGCTCATGGGAGCGAGAGACCCAGTACTTC
-	many	TRBV6-2/TRBV6-3	TRBJ1-5	CASSYTGVQPQHF	TGTGCCAGCAGTTACACGGGGGTCCAGCCCCAGCATTTT
-	many	TRBV7-2	TRBJ1-6	CASSGSGATSSPLHF	TGTGCCAGCAGCGGAAGCGGGGCTACGAGTTCACCCCTCCACTTT
-	many	TRBV20-1	TRBJ2-1	CSALLGVEQFF	TGCAGTGCCTTGCTGGGGGTTGAGCAGTTCTTC
-	few	TRBV6-2/TRBV6-3	TRBJ2-4	CASSRDPNIQYF	TGTGCCAGCAGCCGGGACCCAAACATTCAGTACTTC
-	many	TRBV7-9	TRBJ2-1	CASSLPGRGNEQFF	TGTGCCAGCAGCTTACCGGGAAGAGGCAATGAGCAGTTCTTC
TRBD1	many	TRBV27	TRBJ1-3	CARWGQGGAGNTIYF	TGTGCCAGATGGGGACAGGGAGGTGCTGGAAACACCATATATTTT
-	many	TRBV6-5	TRBJ2-5	CASSYVTGETQYF	TGTGCCAGCAGTTACGTCACGGGGGAGACCCAGTACTTC
-	many	TRBV5-1	TRBJ2-5	CASSHDQETQYF	TGCGCCAGCAGCCACGATCAAGAGACCCAGTACTTC
TRBD1	medium-sized	TRBV6-5	TRBJ2-5	CASSKDRGETQYF	TGTGCCAGCAGTAAAGACAGGGGGGAGACCCAGTACTTC
TRBD2	many	TRBV6-1	TRBJ2-7	CASSEEAGGLYEQYF	TGTGCCAGCAGCGAGGAAGCGGGAGGGCTTTACGAGCAGTACTTC
-	many	TRBV7-2	TRBJ1-2	CASSFDNGRYGYTF	TGTGCCAGCAGCTTTGACAACGGGCGCTATGGCTACACCTTC
-	many	TRBV7-9	TRBJ1-1	CASSRESGTEAFF	TGTGCCAGCAGCCGTGAGTCGGGGACTGAAGCTTTCTTT
TRBD1	many	TRBV20-1	TRBJ1-1	CSARDGNRGLQSTEAFF	TGCAGTGCTAGAGATGGAAACAGGGGGCTTCAAAGCACTGAAGCTTTCTTT
TRBD1	many	TRBV18	TRBJ2-5	CASSRTGQETQYF	TGTGCCAGCTCACGGACAGGGCAAGAGACCCAGTACTTC
TRBD1	many	TRBV4-2	TRBJ1-5	CASSQRLTGASSGPQHF	TGTGCCAGCAGCCAACGACTGACAGGGGCCTCCTCTGGACCCCAGCATTTT
-	many	TRBV5-1	TRBJ2-1	CASSLAGWGGASNEQFF	TGCGCCAGCAGCTTGGCCGGGTGGGGCGGGGCTAGCAATGAGCAGTTCTTC
TRBD2	many	TRBV4-1	TRBJ2-4	CASSRTSGSADIQYF	TGCGCCAGCAGCAGGACTAGCGGGAGTGCGGACATTCAGTACTTC
-	many	TRBV7-9	TRBJ1-2	CAYPKGSSTSYGYTF	TGTGCCTACCCCAAGGGGAGCTCCACTAGCTATGGCTACACCTTC
TRBD2	many	TRBV7-2	TRBJ2-5	CASSLAGGGETQYF	TGTGCCAGCAGCTTAGCTGGCGGGGGAGAGACCCAGTACTTC
TRBD2	many	TRBV27	TRBJ2-3	CARSQVGGGGLSDTQYF	TGTGCCAGATCGCAAGTGGGCGGGGGGGGCCTGAGTGATACGCAGTATTTT
-	many	TRBV10-3	TRBJ2-5	CAINSPGQETQYF	TGTGCCATCAACTCGCCGGGGCAAGAGACCCAGTACTTC
TRBD2	many	TRBV24-1	TRBJ2-7	CATSPSGVSYEQYF	TGTGCCACCAGCCCTAGCGGGGTCTCCTACGAGCAGTACTTC
TRBD1	many	TRBV7-3	TRBJ2-7	CASSSGTGVEQYF	TGTGCCAGCAGCTCCGGGACAGGTGTCGAGCAGTACTTC
TRBD2	medium-sized	TRBV20-1	TRBJ2-5	CSARDSSGRAGTQYF	TGCAGTGCTAGAGATTCTAGCGGGAGGGCGGGGACCCAGTACTTC
-	many	TRBV7-2	TRBJ2-3	CASSRGRLSTDTQYF	TGTGCCAGCAGCCGCGGACGGCTCAGCACAGATACGCAGTATTTT
-	many	TRBV20-1	TRBJ2-1	CSARGKDSWHTSYNEQFF	TGCAGTGCCAGGGGAAAGGATTCGTGGCATACTTCCTACAATGAGCAGTTCTTC
TRBD2	many	TRBV11-2	TRBJ2-5	CASSFGGARQETQYF	TGTGCCAGCAGCTTCGGGGGGGCGAGACAAGAGACCCAGTACTTC
-	many	TRBV7-2	TRBJ2-6	CASSPRLGSPSGANVLTF	TGTGCCAGCAGCCCAAGGCTTGGCAGCCCCTCTGGGGCCAACGTCCTGACTTTC
-	-	TRBV5-4	TRBJ2-6	CASSHGTRGANVLTF	TGTGCCAGCAGCCATGGGACGAGAGGGGCCAACGTCCTGACTTTC
-	many	TRBV28	TRBJ1-5	CASSLGVLGPHF	TGTGCCAGCAGTTTGGGGGTTCTTGGACCCCATTTT
-	many	TRBV29-1	TRBJ2-3	CSVTGQSTDTQYF	TGCAGCGTTACCGGGCAAAGCACAGATACGCAGTATTTT
-	many	TRBV3-1	TRBJ2-5	CASSQLAVETQYF	TGTGCCAGCAGCCAATTGGCAGTCGAGACCCAGTACTTC
-	many	TRBV7-9	TRBJ2-5	CASSLRGDQETQYF	TGTGCCAGCAGCTTAAGGGGCGACCAAGAGACCCAGTACTTC
-	medium-sized	TRBV5-1	TRBJ2-1	CASSLAGNSYNEQFF	TGCGCCAGCAGCTTGGCGGGCAACTCCTACAATGAGCAGTTCTTC
-	many	TRBV11-2	TRBJ1-5	CASSLTPGQPQHF	TGTGCCAGCAGCTTAACCCCCGGTCAGCCCCAGCATTTT
TRBD1	few	TRBV18	TRBJ1-2	CASSHSPNRGHDYGYTF	TGTGCCAGCTCCCATTCTCCCAACAGGGGGCATGACTATGGCTACACCTTC
-	many	TRBV3-1	TRBJ2-3	CASSQRQGNTDTQYF	TGTGCCAGCAGCCAAAGGCAGGGGAACACAGATACGCAGTATTTT
-	many	TRBV6-5	TRBJ2-5	CASRDGPRETQYF	TGTGCCAGCCGGGACGGACCCAGGGAGACCCAGTACTTC
TRBD1	many	TRBV29-1	TRBJ1-1	CSVRGTGNTEAFF	TGCAGCGTTCGTGGGACAGGCAACACTGAAGCTTTCTTT
-	many	TRBV11-2	TRBJ1-2	CASSLWGDGGYTF	TGTGCCAGCAGCTTATGGGGGGATGGCGGCTACACCTTC
TRBD1	many	TRBV2	TRBJ1-6	CASRGQGVSDSPLHF	TGTGCCAGCAGGGGACAGGGCGTTTCGGATTCACCCCTCCACTTT
-	-	TRBV7-8	TRBJ2-1	CASSLTRQDEQFF	TGTGCCAGCAGCTTAACCCGACAGGATGAGCAGTTCTTC
TRBD1	many	TRBV6-1	TRBJ2-7	CASSEALTGAKQYF	TGTGCCAGCAGTGAAGCGCTGACAGGGGCCAAGCAGTACTTC
TRBD2	many	TRBV7-2	TRBJ2-1	CASSPRAGASYNEQFF	TGTGCCAGCAGCCCGAGAGCGGGGGCGTCCTACAATGAGCAGTTCTTC
-	medium-sized	TRBV7-2	TRBJ2-7	CASTAPAQAGQYEQYF	TGTGCCAGCACCGCTCCCGCGCAGGCAGGGCAATACGAGCAGTACTTC
TRBD1	many	TRBV10-2	TRBJ2-7	CATQSGTAYEQYF	TGCGCCACACAATCCGGGACAGCCTACGAGCAGTACTTC
-	many	TRBV9	TRBJ1-1	CASSVAGTNTEAFF	TGTGCCAGCAGCGTGGCCGGGACGAACACTGAAGCTTTCTTT
TRBD1	many	TRBV28	TRBJ2-7	CASSVTGQGSDEQYF	TGTGCCAGCAGCGTCACGGGACAGGGTAGCGACGAGCAGTACTTC
-	many	TRBV28	TRBJ2-5	CASREYRVQETQYF	TGTGCCAGCAGGGAGTACAGGGTCCAAGAGACCCAGTACTTC
-	many	TRBV6-2/TRBV6-3	TRBJ1-5	CASSYSDRSIQPQHF	TGTGCCAGCAGTTACTCGGACAGAAGTATTCAGCCCCAGCATTTT
-	many	TRBV28	TRBJ1-5	CASSWRRDGQPQHF	TGTGCCAGCAGCTGGCGGAGGGATGGTCAGCCCCAGCATTTT
-	many	TRBV12-3/TRBV12-4	TRBJ1-1	CASSLGGYSEAFF	TGTGCCAGCAGTTTAGGAGGTTATTCCGAAGCTTTCTTT